This TCR beta chain was sequenced during a study of cytomegalovirus exposure and HLA in healthy donors. Germline CDR1 reads SGHRS; CDR2 reads YFSETQ. The CDR3 runs 16 residues. J gave up 4 bases and V 0 bases, and 6 bases lay outside the gene matches. Primers for the PCR totalled 60 Vbeta and 13 Jbeta. The table came from immunoSEQ multiplex PCR; TCRdb's copy has only in-frame clones and leaves some out. The sample lists approximately 150,000 clones, approximately 80% occurring once. The rearrangement links TRBV5-1 to TRBJ1-4; 7 bases map to TRBD1. Sequenced material: PBMCs. This clonotype was obtained from a female donor in good health and CMV-seronegative. CDR3 nucleotides: TGCGCCAGCAGCTTGGCAAACAGGGGAGTTAATGAAAAACTGTTTTTT. Translated, it gives CASSLANRGVNEKLFF.